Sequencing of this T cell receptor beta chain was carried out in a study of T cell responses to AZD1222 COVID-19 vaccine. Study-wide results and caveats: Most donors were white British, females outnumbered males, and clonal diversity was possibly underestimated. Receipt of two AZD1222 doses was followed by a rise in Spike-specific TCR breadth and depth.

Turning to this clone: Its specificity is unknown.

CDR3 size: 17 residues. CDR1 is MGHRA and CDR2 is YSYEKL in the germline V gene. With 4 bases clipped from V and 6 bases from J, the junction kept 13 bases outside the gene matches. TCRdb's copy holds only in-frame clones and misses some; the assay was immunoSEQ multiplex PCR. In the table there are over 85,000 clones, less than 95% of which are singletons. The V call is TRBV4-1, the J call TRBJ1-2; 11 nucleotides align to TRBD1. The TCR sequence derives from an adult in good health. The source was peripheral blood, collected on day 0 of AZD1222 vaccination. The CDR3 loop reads CASSLVWPWTGGDGYTF. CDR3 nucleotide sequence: TGCGCCAGCAGCCTCGTTTGGCCCTGGACAGGGGGCGATGGCTACACCTTC.